The present T cell receptor (beta chain) was sequenced within a study of PD-1 blockade in classical Hodgkin lymphoma. Findings and caveats of the study: Exclusion covered patients beginning nivolumab under 1 year post-ASCT. CD4+ but not CD8+ TCR diversity rose significantly by C4D1. Complete responders' baseline diversity resembled that of newly diagnosed patients.

Some clones are missing from TCRdb's copy, which holds only in-frame ones; the method was immunoSEQ multiplex PCR. This sample yields 75,000 to 100,000 clones, of which roughly 76% are seen a single time; about 15% belongs to the top ten. CDR1 is GTSNPN, CDR2 SVGIG, per germline (reference sequence). This CDR3 is 15 amino acids long. Trimming cost V 3 bases and J 5 bases; bases outside gene matches: 10. All the patients suffered relapse after autologous stem cell transplantation, and brentuximab vedotin exposure differed. Patients showed best responses of complete response, partial response or progressive disease. This clone was detected only a few times. Its antigen is not identified.

Sequencing was performed on peripheral blood mononuclear cells (PBMCs), taken before the second cycle of nivolumab. This chain joins TRBV30 and TRBJ2-7; 10 bases line up with TRBD2. This TCR came from a human donor with classical Hodgkin lymphoma. CDR3 sequence (DNA): TGTGCCTGGAGCCCAGGGGTGCTAGCGGGAGACGAGCAGTACTTC. Its translation: CAWSPGVLAGDEQYF.